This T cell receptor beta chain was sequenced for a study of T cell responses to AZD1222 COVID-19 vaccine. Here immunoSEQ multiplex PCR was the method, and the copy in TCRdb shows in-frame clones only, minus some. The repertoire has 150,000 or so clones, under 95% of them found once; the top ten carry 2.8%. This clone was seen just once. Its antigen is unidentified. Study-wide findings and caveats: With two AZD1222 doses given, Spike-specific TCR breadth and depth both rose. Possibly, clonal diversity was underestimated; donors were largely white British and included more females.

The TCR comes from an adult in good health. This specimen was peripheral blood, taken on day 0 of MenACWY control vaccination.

The CDR3 DNA reads as TGTGCCAGCAGCCAAGATCCGGGACAGGGTGGCTATGGCTACACCTTC. Translation: CASSQDPGQGGYGYTF. V usage is TRBV3-1 (or the pseudogene TRBV3-2) and J usage is TRBJ1-2; 9 bases fit TRBD1. The CDR3 covers 16 residues. Trimming at V came to 0 bases and at J to 4 bases, leaving 6 bases not matched to a gene. Germline V lookup: CDR1 LGHDT, CDR2 YNNKEL (reference sequence).